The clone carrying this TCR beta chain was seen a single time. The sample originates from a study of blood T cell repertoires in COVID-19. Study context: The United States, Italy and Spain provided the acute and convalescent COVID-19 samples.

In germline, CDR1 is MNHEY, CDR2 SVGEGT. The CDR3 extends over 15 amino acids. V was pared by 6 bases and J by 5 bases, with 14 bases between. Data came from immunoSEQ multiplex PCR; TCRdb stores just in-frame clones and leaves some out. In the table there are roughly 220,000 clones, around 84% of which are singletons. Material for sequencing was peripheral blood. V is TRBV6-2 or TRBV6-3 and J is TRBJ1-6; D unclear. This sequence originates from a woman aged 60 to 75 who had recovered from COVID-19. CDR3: CASSRGHTNNSPLHF. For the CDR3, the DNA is TGTGCCAGCAGCCGAGGGCATACCAATAATTCACCCCTCCACTTT.